The source of this T cell receptor beta chain is a study of OX40 agonist ivuxolimab in advanced cancers. Study observations and caveats: More expanded clones were found, on average, in CD8+ than in CD4+ T cells. Doses of 0.1 to 3.0 mg/kg were accompanied by clonal expansion of CD4+ and CD8+ blood T cells by week 6.

Patients were ineligible given autoimmune disease history or systemic immunosuppression. To note about this clone: Its antigen is as yet unknown.

The data were produced by immunoSEQ multiplex PCR, yet TCRdb's version contains in-frame clones alone and is incomplete. The sample lists approximately 70,000 clones, roughly 90% occurring once. Per the germline V gene, CDR1 is SEHNR and CDR2 is FQNEAQ (reference sequence). V lost 2 bases, J lost 0 bases, and 19 bases lay in between. This CDR3 is built from 19 residues. This chain connects TRBV7-9 to TRBJ2-2; D may be TRBD1 (6 bases). The origin of this receptor is an adult with an advanced solid tumor such as melanoma, head and neck, liver or kidney cancer. The sample in question was CD4+ or CD8+ T cells sorted from blood, obtained in a trial of the OX40 agonist ivuxolimab. The CDR3 DNA reads TGTGCCAGCAGCTTAAATTGGGCAGGGGTTAGTCCGAACACCGGGGAGCTGTTTTTT. Its protein product is CASSLNWAGVSPNTGELFF.